The sequence of this TCR beta chain was determined in a study of T cell changes during pregnancy in multiple sclerosis. Assay: immunoSEQ multiplex PCR; the TCRdb copy retains only in-frame clones and omits some. In the table there are 45,000 or so clones, roughly 89% of which are singletons. V shed 5 bases, J shed 7 bases, and the junction held 9 bases outside the gene matches. Germline V gene data show CDR1 as SEHNR and CDR2 as FQNEAQ (reference sequence). The CDR3 runs 15 residues. This clonotype was obtained from a female donor with multiple sclerosis, enrolled in a pregnancy study. Here the sequenced sample was peripheral blood, taken in the first trimester of pregnancy. The chain has TRBV7-9 and TRBJ2-1; 9 nucleotides match TRBD1. CDR3 nucleotides: TGTGCCAGCAGCCCGGGACAGGGCGCTCGAAATGAGCAGTTCTTC. Amino acid sequence: CASSPGQGARNEQFF. Full variable domain (remainder filled in from reference TRBV7-9 and TRBJ2-1): DTGVSQNPRHKITKRGQNVTFRCDPISEHNRLYWYRQTLGQGPEFLTYFQNEAQLEKSRLLSDRFSAERPKGSFSTLEIQRTEQGDSAMYLCASSPGQGARNEQFFGPGTRLTVL.